One and the same sample provided the 21 T cell receptor beta chains below, sequenced in a study of vaccination effects on CD4 cells after COVID-19. Using immunoSEQ multiplex PCR, the repertoire was profiled, and TCRdb retains in-frame clones only, with some absent. The sample yields tens of thousands of clones, roughly 70% seen once. The antigens for these receptors are not known. Viral peptide pools were used in the ViraFEST assay to expand antigen-specific CD4+ T cells, and sequencing came afterward. Culture proceeded for approximately 9 days, and CD4+ T cells were then isolated. Testing of the vaccine recipients showed negative nucleocapsid antibodies and no prior SARS-CoV-2 infection. The input for sequencing was CD4+ T cells from PBMCs cultured with SARS-CoV-2 spike peptides, taken before COVID-19 vaccination. These receptors all come from a human donor who received a COVID-19 vaccine.

The chain uses TRBV5-6 and TRBJ2-2; 8 bases match TRBD1. CDR1 is SGHDT and CDR2 is YYEEEE in the germline V gene. J lost 6 bases, V lost 4 bases, and 20 bases had no gene match. The CDR3 totals 19 residues. CDR3 loop: CASSLIIPRGRVKAGELFF. CDR3 nucleotides: TGTGCCAGCAGCCTAATAATCCCCAGGGGGCGCGTCAAGGCCGGGGAGCTGTTTTTT.

By sample fraction, this clone is medium-sized (0.01 to 0.1%). V usage is TRBV5-4 and J usage is TRBJ1-1; the D gene is possibly TRBD1 (5 bases). Germline loops: CDR1 SGHNT, CDR2 YYREEE (reference sequence). V was trimmed by 2 bases and J by 4 bases, leaving 6 bases between them. The CDR3 totals 12 residues. The chain's CDR3 is CASSFDSTEAFF. CDR3 sequence (DNA): TGTGCCAGCAGCTTTGACAGCACTGAAGCTTTCTTT.

The chain employs TRBV9 and TRBJ2-3; TRBD1 or TRBD2 may be the D gene (5 bases each). V shed 4 bases and J shed 3 bases, with 18 bases lying between them. Germline assignment: CDR1 SGDLS and CDR2 YYNGEE. This CDR3 comprises 16 residues. Written as DNA, the CDR3 is TGTGCCAGCAGCTGGGGACCAGGAAAAAGGACAGATACGCAGTATTTT. Protein product: CASSWGPGKRTDTQYF.

This chain connects TRBV4-1 to TRBJ2-1; D may be TRBD1 or TRBD2 (5 bases each). Germline CDR1 is MGHRA and CDR2 is YSYEKL. CDR3 size: 13 residues. Trimming shortened V by 9 bases and J by 4 bases, and 13 bases separated the two germline ends. The CDR3 sequence is CASSPGRYNEQFF. The DNA of the CDR3 is TGCGCCAGTTCCCCGGGACGATACAATGAGCAGTTCTTC.

The chain is built from TRBV12-5 and TRBJ2-3, with TRBD2 matching over 7 bases. Per germline, CDR1 LGHNT and CDR2 FRNRAP. Losses at the gene ends were 7 bases for V and 5 bases for J; bases not matched to a gene: 6. The CDR3 length is 13 residues. For the CDR3, the DNA is TGTGCTAGTGCCCTCCGGGGGGTAGATACGCAGTATTTT. Translation: CASALRGVDTQYF.

The chain couples TRBV6-5 to TRBJ1-4; D is uncertain. Per the germline V gene, CDR1 is MNHEY and CDR2 is SVGAGI. The CDR3 has 14 residues. V gave up 3 bases and J gave up 1 base, with 6 bases separating them. The CDR3 region is CASSYRRTNEKLFF. CDR3 nucleotides: TGTGCCAGCAGTTATCGACGAACTAATGAAAAACTGTTTTTT.

This clone showed up just a few times. This chain joins TRBV11-2 and TRBJ1-2; D gene unclear. The V gene lost 1 base and the J gene lost 5 bases, with 11 bases spanning the gap. This CDR3 spans 14 amino acids. CDR1 is SGHAT and CDR2 is FQNNGV in the germline V gene. CDR3 sequence reads: CASSLGGPGYGYTF. DNA for the CDR3: TGTGCCAGCAGCTTAGGGGGTCCGGGGTATGGCTACACCTTC.

The rearrangement uses TRBV5-6 and TRBJ2-3, with D maybe TRBD1 (6 bases). Germline-derived CDR1 and CDR2 are SGHDT and YYEEEE. The CDR3 runs 14 residues. Trimming shortened V by 3 bases and J by 4 bases, and 12 bases separated the two germline ends. As DNA, the CDR3 is TGTGCCAGCAGCTACCCCCACAGGGCAGATACGCAGTATTTT. Its protein is CASSYPHRADTQYF.

The chain employs TRBV7-9 and TRBJ1-5; maybe TRBD1 (6 bases). The CDR3 runs 14 residues. Trimming left V 3 bases short and J 7 bases short, with 13 bases between. Germline assignment: CDR1 SEHNR and CDR2 FQNEAQ (reference sequence). The CDR3 sequence is CASSFSQQGQPQHF. The DNA of the CDR3 is TGTGCCAGCAGCTTTTCCCAACAGGGACAGCCCCAGCATTTT. Full variable domain (rest looked up from reference TRBV7-9 and TRBJ1-5): DTGVSQNPRHKITKRGQNVTFRCDPISEHNRLYWYRQTLGQGPEFLTYFQNEAQLEKSRLLSDRFSAERPKGSFSTLEIQRTEQGDSAMYLCASSFSQQGQPQHFGDGTRLSIL.

This clone was found a few times. The chain links TRBV9 to TRBJ2-2; D may be TRBD2 (5 bases). Germline assignment: CDR1 SGDLS and CDR2 YYNGEE. This CDR3 has 15 amino acids. Trimming stripped 2 bases from V and 2 bases from J, with 10 bases between. This CDR3 is CASSVGGANTGELFF. The CDR3, as DNA: TGTGCCAGCAGCGTCGGAGGAGCCAACACCGGGGAGCTGTTTTTT. Full variable domain (rest looked up from reference TRBV9 and TRBJ2-2): DSGVTQTPKHLITATGQRVTLRCSPRSGDLSVYWYQQSLDQGLQFLIQYYNGEERAKGNILERFSAQQFPDLHSELNLSSLELGDSALYFCASSVGGANTGELFFGEGSRLTVL.

The chain joins TRBV29-1 to TRBJ2-3, with 9 bases identical to TRBD1. The CDR3 has 17 residues. V shed 1 base, J shed 0 bases, and the junction held 8 bases outside the gene matches. Germline loops: CDR1 SQVTM, CDR2 ANQGSEA. The CDR3 loop is CSVEGGQGIPSTDTQYF. CDR3 nucleotides: TGCAGCGTTGAAGGGGGACAGGGAATACCGAGCACAGATACGCAGTATTTT.

The V and J genes are TRBV28 and TRBJ2-7, with D tentatively TRBD1 (5 bases). Germline values: CDR1 MDHEN, CDR2 SYDVKM. The CDR3 runs 13 residues. Trimming took off 7 bases at V and 0 bases at J, with 10 bases between the two ends. The CDR3 nucleotides read TGTGCCAGCAAAACAGGTACCTCCTACGAGCAGTACTTC. Translation gives CASKTGTSYEQYF.

V and J are TRBV30 and TRBJ2-4; 8 nucleotides agree with TRBD2. The germline CDR1 and CDR2 sequences are GTSNPN and SVGIG (reference sequence). CDR3 length: 17 residues. V lost 0 bases, J lost 0 bases, and 7 bases stayed unmatched. As DNA, the CDR3 is TGTGCCTGGAGTGTAGGCGGGAGGACCCTAGCCAAAAACATTCAGTACTTC. This sequence encodes CAWSVGGRTLAKNIQYF. Looking up the rest from reference TRBV30 and TRBJ2-4 gives the full variable domain: SQTIHQWPATLVQPVGSPLSLECTVEGTSNPNLYWYRQAAGRGLQLLFYSVGIGQISSEVPQNLSASRPQDRQFILSSKKLLLSDSGFYLCAWSVGGRTLAKNIQYFGAGTRLSVL.

The chain couples TRBV28 to TRBJ1-1; D is uncertain. The V gene's germline CDR1 is MDHEN and CDR2 SYDVKM. CDR3 length: 12 amino acids. Trimming took 5 bases from V and 6 from J, leaving 10 bases between them. CDR3 bases: TGTGCCAGCAGTCCGAGAGGCTCTGAAGCTTTCTTT. It translates to CASSPRGSEAFF.

This clone was detected only a few times. The rearrangement joins TRBV20-1 to TRBJ1-1; D ambiguous. V was trimmed by 3 bases and J by 6 bases, leaving 8 bases between them. This CDR3 spans 11 amino acids. The germline V gene encodes CDR1 DFQATT and CDR2 SNEGSKA (reference sequence). As DNA, the CDR3 is TGCAGTGCTAGGTCGGTCGCTGAAGCTTTCTTT. It is translated as CSARSVAEAFF.

The V gene is TRBV5-4, the J gene TRBJ1-1; no clear D. The CDR3 is made up of 13 amino acids. Germline CDR1 is SGHNT and CDR2 is YYREEE (reference sequence). The V end was cut by 0 bases, the J end by 1 base, with 4 bases between. The CDR3 nucleotides read TGTGCCAGCAGCTTGGTGAGGAACACTGAAGCTTTCTTT. This encodes CASSLVRNTEAFF.

V is TRBV9 and J is TRBJ2-1; 8 bases are shared with TRBD2. The V segment lost 0 bases and the J segment 8 bases; nucleotides outside the gene matches: 7. Germline V gives CDR1 SGDLS, CDR2 YYNGEE. CDR3 length equals 15 residues. The CDR3 DNA reads as TGTGCCAGCAGCGTAGCGGGGGGGCCGATCGATGAGCAGTTCTTC. It translates to CASSVAGGPIDEQFF.

The chain recombines TRBV2 with TRBJ1-3; 7 bases map to TRBD1. This CDR3 region has 15 residues. After removal of 7 bases from V and 0 bases from J, the junction contained 6 bases not matched to a gene. The V gene's germline CDR1 is SNHLY and CDR2 FYNNEI. CDR3 nucleotides: TGTGCCAGCATTATATCAGGGGGCTCTGGAAACACCATATATTTT. As protein: CASIISGGSGNTIYF.

V is TRBV25-1 and J is TRBJ1-2; tentative D call: TRBD1 (5 bases). The CDR3 runs to 12 residues. V gave up 4 bases and J gave up 9 bases, with 12 bases separating them. CDR1 and CDR2 from the germline V gene are MGHDK and SYGVNS. This chain's CDR3 is CASSVRDRRYTF. The CDR3 DNA sequence: TGTGCCAGCAGTGTCCGGGACCGGCGCTACACCTTC.

The chain combines TRBV9 with TRBJ1-2; D is perhaps TRBD1 (5 bases). This CDR3 comprises 13 residues. V was clipped by 0 bases and J by 14 bases, with 17 bases between them. The germline gives CDR1 SGDLS, CDR2 YYNGEE. The DNA of the CDR3 is TGTGCCAGCAGCGTAGTCGGGGGGAGTAGGGAAACCTTC. This translates into CASSVVGGSRETF.

The CDR3 nucleotides are TGCGCCAGCAGCCGACTCCCCACACACGATACGCAGTATTTT. It encodes CASSRLPTHDTQYF. The rearrangement uses TRBV4-1 and TRBJ2-3; D is unresolved. The CDR3 consists of 14 residues. The V gene lost 4 bases and the J gene lost 6 bases, with 14 bases spanning the gap. CDR1 and CDR2 from the germline V gene are MGHRA and YSYEKL.